This TCR beta chain was observed in a study of shared clonotypes between healthy human individuals. The study's findings and limits: Several donors showed sharing of about 5.5% of naive CD4 clonotypes.

Details on this clone: Its antigen is unknown.

Donors, without exception, were Caucasian adults residing in Nashville, Tennessee. The V gene lost 0 bases and the J gene lost 6 bases, with 15 bases spanning the gap. This CDR3 spans 15 amino acids. The germline gives CDR1 MNHNS, CDR2 SASEGT. Template for every sorted-subset replicate PCR totaled roughly 210 ng DNA, roughly 30,000 T cell genomes. Data came from immunoSEQ multiplex PCR; TCRdb stores just in-frame clones and leaves some out. Of more than 1.2 million clones in the sample, 98% to 99% were seen once. This TCR was recovered from a man younger than 45 in good health. Sequencing input: naive CD4+ T cells sorted from blood. Indicated subset: CD45RA+ positively selected. The chain employs TRBV6-1 and TRBJ2-7; D is possibly TRBD1 or TRBD2 (6 bases each). The CDR3 spells CASSEAGGQVGEQYF. The CDR3 region has the DNA TGTGCCAGCAGTGAAGCGGGGGGCCAGGTGGGCGAGCAGTACTTC.